This T cell receptor beta chain comes out of a study of tumor-infiltrating lymphocytes in primary liver carcinoma. Out of unsorted whole blood came the blood RNA, and germline DNA was extracted as well. Blood samples of about 4.3 milliliters were drawn preoperatively. The CDR3 length is 16 residues. V gave up 1 base and J gave up 4 bases, with 14 bases separating them. From roughly 0.5 ug total RNA, TCR beta cDNA was generated with a primer in the constant region. Amplification in three nested multiplex PCR rounds with slightly modified ARM-PCR gave rise to TCR beta libraries. TRBV1-TRBV30 forward primers and a C-beta reverse primer were used in the first two PCR rounds, which each ran for about 11 cycles. TCRdb analysed the multiplex PCR reads with MiXCR anew, one entry per CDR3 protein. Among about 320,000 distinct CDR3 sequences listed, roughly 60% were seen once.

The rearrangement joins TRBV12-3 or TRBV12-4 to TRBJ2-1; possible D gene TRBD2, 6 bases. Sequencing used peripheral blood. The sequence was collected from a woman in her thirties with primary liver carcinoma and hepatitis B virus infection. CDR3 DNA: TGTGCCAGCAGTTTAGAAGGTGATAGCGGATACAATGAGCAGTTCTTC. Amino acids: CASSLEGDSGYNEQFF.